The rows below give T cell receptor beta chains drawn from one sample of a study of blood T cell repertoires in COVID-19. TCRdb's table, derived via immunoSEQ multiplex PCR, lists solely in-frame clones and lacks some. The table shows about 280,000 clones, with 88% occurring only once. Material for sequencing was peripheral blood. These receptor sequences come from a man aged 18 to 29 with active or convalescent COVID-19. Both conserved end residues are part of each CDR3. The D gene is left open where the match is weak. Size values are once, few and many counts, or a class for expanded clones, and some rows have none.

CASRLSSPHRSSYNSPLHF	TGTGCAAGTCGCTTAAGTTCCCCCCACAGGAGCTCCTATAATTCACCCCTCCACTTT	TRBV12-2	TRBJ1-6	.	few
CASSSLLGRNTGELFF	TGTGCCAGCAGCTCTTTACTAGGTCGTAACACCGGGGAGCTGTTTTTT	TRBV11-2	TRBJ2-2	.	.
CTSSAGDRKEETQYF	TGCACCAGCAGCGCCGGGGACAGGAAAGAAGAGACCCAGTACTTC	TRBV1	TRBJ2-5	.	.
CASSSRRGPYEQYF	TGTGCCAGCAGTTCCCGCAGGGGGCCCTACGAGCAGTACTTC	TRBV28	TRBJ2-7	TRBD1	.
CASSYSTGGRDTEAFF	TGTGCCAGCAGTTACTCCACAGGGGGCAGGGACACTGAAGCTTTCTTT	TRBV6-2/TRBV6-3	TRBJ1-1	TRBD1	.
CASRLTANTEAFF	TGCGCCAGCAGACTGACAGCAAACACTGAAGCTTTCTTT	TRBV10-1	TRBJ1-1	.	.
CASSVRSSYNEQFF	TGTGCCAGCAGTGTGCGTAGCTCCTACAATGAGCAGTTCTTC	TRBV2	TRBJ2-1	.	once
CASSPGTSQETQYF	TGTGCCAGCTCACCGGGGACTTCCCAAGAGACCCAGTACTTC	TRBV18	TRBJ2-5	.	.
CASPRTGVDTGELFF	TGTGCCAGCCCGAGGACAGGGGTGGACACCGGGGAGCTGTTTTTT	TRBV18	TRBJ2-2	TRBD1	few
CASCNQAGGEAFF	TGCGCCAGTTGTAATCAGGCGGGTGGTGAAGCTTTCTTT	TRBV10-1	TRBJ1-1	.	.
CASESSGNTIYF	TGTGCCAGCGAGAGCTCTGGAAACACCATATATTTT	TRBV2	TRBJ1-3	.	.
CASSIQVNSPLHF	TGTGCCAGTAGTATTCAGGTTAATTCACCCCTCCACTTT	TRBV19	TRBJ1-6	.	.
CASSANSYTEAFF	TGTGCCAGCAGCGCCAACAGTTACACTGAAGCTTTCTTT	TRBV6-5	TRBJ1-1	.	few
CASSPRGGSQETQYF	TGTGCCAGCTCACCTCGCGGGGGTTCCCAAGAGACCCAGTACTTC	TRBV18	TRBJ2-5	TRBD2	.
CASSLPGTGGNYGYTF	TGTGCCAGCTCACTGCCCGGGACAGGCGGTAACTATGGCTACACCTTC	TRBV18	TRBJ1-2	TRBD1	.
CASSGSGLAGGNWVETQYF	TGTGCCAGCAGCGGTTCTGGTCTAGCGGGGGGAAACTGGGTAGAGACCCAGTACTTC	TRBV9	TRBJ2-5	TRBD2	.
CSVSDGGGEPQHF	TGCAGCGTTTCTGACGGAGGTGGAGAGCCCCAGCATTTT	TRBV29-1	TRBJ1-5	.	.
CASTPSTNTGELFF	TGTGCCAGTACCCCCTCCACAAACACCGGGGAGTTGTTTTTT	TRBV19	TRBJ2-2	.	.
CASSFQGSGNTIYF	TGTGCCAGCAGCTTTCAGGGTTCTGGAAACACCATATATTTT	TRBV5-4	TRBJ1-3	.	.
CSARPQYGYTF	TGCAGTGCTAGACCACAGTATGGCTACACCTTC	TRBV20-1	TRBJ1-2	.	.
CASSLGTGTGNTIYF	TGTGCCAGCAGCCTAGGGACAGGGACCGGAAACACCATATATTTT	TRBV13	TRBJ1-3	TRBD1	few
CASSTQGTNYGYTF	TGTGCCAGCAGCACCCAGGGGACTAACTATGGCTACACCTTC	TRBV7-9	TRBJ1-2	.	.
CASSSNKYGTESYNEQFF	TGTGCCAGCAGCTCAAATAAATATGGGACAGAGAGTTACAATGAGCAGTTCTTC	TRBV2	TRBJ2-1	TRBD1	.
CASSRRLRGGPETQYF	TGTGCCAGCAGCCGTCGTTTGCGGGGGGGTCCCGAGACCCAGTACTTC	TRBV3-1/TRBV3-2	TRBJ2-5	TRBD2	.
CASSGGTGKETQYF	TGTGCCAGCAGCGGAGGGACAGGGAAAGAGACCCAGTACTTC	TRBV11-2	TRBJ2-5	TRBD1	.
CASSPYGGVQETQYF	TGTGCCAGCTCACCATACGGGGGGGTCCAAGAGACCCAGTACTTC	TRBV18	TRBJ2-5	TRBD2	few
CASSMTGGAGEKLFF	TGTGCCAGCAGCATGACAGGGGGCGCAGGGGAAAAACTGTTTTTT	TRBV7-3	TRBJ1-4	TRBD1	.
CASSSGTSPIYEQYF	TGTGCCAGCAGCAGCGGGACATCCCCTATCTACGAGCAGTACTTC	TRBV5-6	TRBJ2-7	.	.
CASSQSIALSSYEQYF	TGTGCCAGCAGCCAATCTATAGCGCTGAGCTCCTACGAGCAGTACTTC	TRBV16	TRBJ2-7	.	.
CASSWRSRGQAFF	TGTGCCAGCAGTTGGAGGTCCAGGGGGCAAGCTTTCTTT	TRBV12-3/TRBV12-4	TRBJ1-1	TRBD1	.
CASSESVNTEAFF	TGTGCCAGCTCGGAGTCGGTGAACACTGAAGCTTTCTTT	TRBV18	TRBJ1-1	.	.
CASSQDRTGETQYF	TGTGCCAGCAGCCAAGATCGGACAGGGGAGACCCAGTACTTC	TRBV6-5	TRBJ2-5	TRBD1	.
CASSGGQGANTIYF	TGCGCCAGCAGTGGGGGACAGGGGGCGAACACCATATATTTT	TRBV10-2	TRBJ1-3	TRBD1	.
CASSTRTGKTHGELFF	TGTGCCAGTAGTACTCGGACAGGGAAAACTCACGGGGAGCTGTTTTTT	TRBV19	TRBJ2-2	TRBD1	.
CASSEMTGGVTEAFF	TGCGCCAGCAGCGAAATGACAGGGGGCGTCACTGAAGCTTTCTTT	TRBV5-1	TRBJ1-1	TRBD1	.
CASSLVAVGGNEQFF	TGTGCCAGCAGCTTGGTCGCGGTGGGTGGGAATGAGCAGTTCTTC	TRBV5-4	TRBJ2-1	.	.
CASSSGLHEQYF	TGTGCCAGCAGCTCGGGACTCCACGAGCAGTACTTC	TRBV7-2	TRBJ2-7	.	.
CAISRDRSTEAFF	TGTGCCATCAGCCGGGACAGAAGCACTGAAGCTTTCTTT	TRBV10-3	TRBJ1-1	TRBD1	.
CASSSLREGQKLFF	TGTGCCAGCAGCTCCCTACGAGAGGGCCAAAAACTGTTTTTT	TRBV5-6	TRBJ1-4	.	.
CASSFETSGGANTQYF	TGTGCCAGCAGCTTCGAGACTAGCGGGGGTGCAAATACGCAGTATTTT	TRBV7-6	TRBJ2-3	TRBD2	.
CASSLDPTALNYGYTF	TGCGCCAGCAGCTTGGATCCGACAGCTCTTAACTATGGCTACACCTTC	TRBV5-1	TRBJ1-2	.	.